The 17 T cell receptor beta chains presented below share a single source sample, sequenced in a study of T cells after yellow fever vaccination. MiXCR, applied by TCRdb to the 5' RACE reads, yields one record per CDR3 protein. The sample lists 300,000 to 450,000 distinct CDR3 sequences, roughly 7.5% occurring once. Source: PBMCs, taken approximately 47 days after the first yellow fever vaccination. These receptors came from a man between 18 and 35 years old who received the YFV17D yellow fever vaccine.

This clonotype was seen only a few times. The chain employs TRBV7-9 and TRBJ2-3; no firm D call. The CDR3 runs to 15 residues. Germline V gene sequence: CDR1 SEHNR, CDR2 FQNEAQ (reference sequence). V was clipped by 2 bases and J by 2 bases, with 11 bases between them. The CDR3 DNA reads as TGTGCCAGCAGCTTACTAACGGGCGTCACAGATACGCAGTATTTT. It is translated as CASSLLTGVTDTQYF. Variable domain in full (rest from reference TRBV7-9 and TRBJ2-3): DTGVSQNPRHKITKRGQNVTFRCDPISEHNRLYWYRQTLGQGPEFLTYFQNEAQLEKSRLLSDRFSAERPKGSFSTLEIQRTEQGDSAMYLCASSLLTGVTDTQYFGPGTRLTVL.

This chain joins TRBV12-3 or TRBV12-4 and TRBJ1-5; no definite D call. The length of the CDR3 is 20 residues. With 2 bases removed from V and 0 bases from J, the gap between germline ends came to 23 bases. The CDR3 DNA follows: TGTGCCAGCAGTTTATTTCCGGACCCATGGACCGATTATAGCAATCAGCCCCAGCATTTT. Amino acid sequence: CASSLFPDPWTDYSNQPQHF.

This clonotype appeared a few times. The V call is TRBV6-2 or TRBV6-3, the J call TRBJ1-1, with 7 bases matching TRBD1. With V trimmed by 2 bases and J by 1 base, 16 bases remained unmatched. In germline, CDR1 is MNHEY, CDR2 SVGEGT. The CDR3 spans 19 residues. The CDR3 DNA reads TGTGCCAGCAGTTACCCCCTCTTGACAGGGCAGGGTTGGAACACTGAAGCTTTCTTT. It yields the protein CASSYPLLTGQGWNTEAFF.

This clonotype appeared a few times. The rearrangement uses TRBV20-1 and TRBJ2-5, with 12 bases matching TRBD2. Germline V gene lookup returns CDR1 DFQATT and CDR2 SNEGSKA (reference sequence). CDR3 size: 18 residues. Germline trimming cut 0 bases from V and 5 bases from J; bases unmatched to any gene: 13. The CDR3 nucleotides read TGCAGTGCTAGAGATTGGGCTAGCGGGGGGGAACAAGGGGAGACCCAGTACTTC. Translated, it gives CSARDWASGGEQGETQYF.

The chain employs TRBV4-3 and TRBJ2-7; tentatively, D is TRBD1 or TRBD2 (7 bases each). V was trimmed by 4 bases and J by 6 bases, leaving 16 bases between them. CDR1 and CDR2 (germline): LGHNA, YSLEER. The CDR3 loop spans 14 amino acids. CDR3 sequence reads: CASSPQGGSGEQYF. CDR3 nucleotide sequence: TGCGCCAGCAGCCCGCAGGGGGGGTCTGGCGAGCAGTACTTC.

This clonotype has just a few counts. This sequence joins TRBV7-2 and TRBJ2-5, with no clear D. The germline V and J ends were trimmed by 1 base and 4 bases, with 10 bases remaining between them. The CDR3 length is 14 residues. Looked up from germline, CDR1 is SGHTA and CDR2 is FQGNSA. The CDR3 protein is CASSLVGGGETQYF. The CDR3 DNA is TGTGCCAGCAGCTTAGTCGGTGGCGGAGAGACCCAGTACTTC.

The rearrangement joins TRBV20-1 to TRBJ1-3, with D possibly being TRBD1 (6 bases). The CDR3 is made up of 15 amino acids. V lost 0 bases to trimming and J lost 2 bases, with 11 bases between them. Germline CDR1 reads DFQATT; CDR2 reads SNEGSKA (reference sequence). The CDR3, as DNA: TGCAGTGCTAGAGATGTGGCAGGGGCTGGAAACACCATATATTTT. This translates into CSARDVAGAGNTIYF.

This clonotype has just a few counts. This chain uses TRBV7-6 with TRBJ2-7, with D possibly matching TRBD1 (7 bases). Germline V gene data show CDR1 as SGHVS and CDR2 as FNYEAQ. The germline V and J ends were trimmed by 6 bases and 0 bases, with 15 bases remaining between them. This CDR3 contains 15 residues. The CDR3 DNA reads as TGTGCCAGCAGTTCCCAGGGGGGCAACTCCTACGAGCAGTACTTC. Its protein is CASSSQGGNSYEQYF.

The sample holds many counts of this clonotype. J is TRBJ2-6 and V is TRBV6-1; unclear D gene. CDR3 size: 15 residues. Trimming took 0 bases from V and 1 from J, leaving 4 bases between them. Germline loops: CDR1 MNHNS, CDR2 SASEGT. The CDR3 coding sequence is TGTGCCAGCAGTGAAGCAGGGTCTGGGGCCAACGTCCTGACTTTC. This codes for CASSEAGSGANVLTF.

This clonotype has ten or more counts. The gene calls are TRBV7-7 and TRBJ2-5; 9 bases agree with TRBD1. The V gene end was trimmed by 3 bases and the J gene end by 5 bases; junction bases not matched to a gene: 4. CDR3 length: 14 amino acids. CDR1 SSHAT and CDR2 FNYEAQ come from the germline V gene (reference sequence). This chain's CDR3 is CASSLGGTGETQYF. CDR3 bases: TGTGCCAGCAGCTTGGGAGGGACAGGGGAGACCCAGTACTTC. Supplemented by reference TRBV7-7 and TRBJ2-5, the full variable domain reads GAGVSQSPRYKVTKRGQDVTLRCDPISSHATLYWYQQALGQGPEFLTYFNYEAQPDKSGLPSDRFSAERPEGSISTLTIQRTEQRDSAMYRCASSLGGTGETQYFGPGTRLLVL.

The V call is TRBV7-9, the J call TRBJ2-7, with D perhaps given as TRBD1 or TRBD2 (5 bases each). V dropped 0 bases and J dropped 8 bases, with 11 bases sitting between them. The germline CDR1 and CDR2 sequences are SEHNR and FQNEAQ (reference sequence). This CDR3 has 13 residues. The CDR3 region has the DNA TGTGCCAGCAGCTTAGCGGTCGAGGGGAAGCAGTACGTC. This sequence encodes CASSLAVEGKQYV.

This clonotype was picked up a small number of times. V and J are TRBV12-3 or TRBV12-4 and TRBJ1-2, with TRBD1 matching over 7 bases. V was clipped by 4 bases and J by 8 bases; unmatched bases: 7. This CDR3 comprises 13 residues. In DNA, the CDR3 is TGTGCCAGCAGTTCCAACAGGGGTACAGGCTACACCTTC. Protein sequence: CASSSNRGTGYTF.

The chain carries TRBV7-2 and TRBJ2-1, with 8 bases aligning to TRBD1. The CDR3 totals 15 residues. Losses at the gene ends were 5 bases for V and 7 bases for J; bases not matched to a gene: 10. The germline V gene encodes CDR1 SGHTA and CDR2 FQGNSA. CDR3 nucleotides: TGTGCCAGCAGCGCAAGCCCTCACAGGGGGAATGAGCAGTTCTTC. As protein: CASSASPHRGNEQFF.

This clonotype came up many times. The V call is TRBV5-1, the J call TRBJ2-1, with a tentative D call TRBD2 (5 bases). V shed 0 bases and J shed 1 base, with 8 bases lying between them. In germline, CDR1 is SGHRS, CDR2 YFSETQ. The CDR3 spans 15 residues. The CDR3 reads CASSLVPGSYNEQFF. CDR3 bases: TGCGCCAGCAGCTTGGTCCCGGGGTCCTACAATGAGCAGTTCTTC.

This chain uses TRBV6-5 with TRBJ1-2; 7 bases agree with TRBD1. This CDR3 is 15 amino acids long. Germline CDR1 is MNHEY and CDR2 is SVGAGI. The junction had 7 bases not matched to a gene; V was cut back by 4 bases and J by 2 bases. DNA of the CDR3: TGTGCCAGCAGTTCAACAGGGGAGGGAAACTATGGCTACACCTTC. Translation gives CASSSTGEGNYGYTF.

The chain joins TRBV3-1 to TRBJ2-5; D assignment may be TRBD1 or TRBD2 (7 bases each). The CDR3 loop spans 16 amino acids. Germline CDR1 is LGHDT and CDR2 is YNNKEL (reference sequence). The germline V and J ends were trimmed by 4 bases and 4 bases, with 19 bases remaining between them. The CDR3 DNA reads as TGTGCCAGCAGCCCCTTACGACAGGGCGGGAGAGAGACCCAGTACTTC. The encoded protein is CASSPLRQGGRETQYF.

This chain joins TRBV4-3 and TRBJ2-7, with D possibly TRBD2 on 7 matching bases. Trimming took off 4 bases at V and 5 bases at J, with 24 bases between the two ends. This CDR3 spans 17 amino acids. Germline V gene lookup returns CDR1 LGHNA and CDR2 YSLEER. CDR3 in amino acids: CASSLSAGASTSHEQYF. The CDR3 DNA reads as TGCGCCAGCAGCCTAAGTGCGGGGGCCTCTACCTCGCACGAGCAGTACTTC.